The 23 T cell receptor beta chains listed next were all sequenced from one sample in a study of blood T cell repertoires in COVID-19. Some clones are missing from TCRdb's copy, which holds only in-frame ones; the method was immunoSEQ multiplex PCR. The data show a few hundred thousand clones, with 75% to 85% seen just once and roughly 1.3% held by the top ten. Sample: peripheral blood. The source is a woman in her twenties or thirties with COVID-19, enrolled during active disease.

This chain links TRBV5-6 with TRBJ2-1; 16 bases match TRBD2. V was clipped by 4 bases and J by 12 bases; unmatched bases: 13. The CDR3 covers 17 residues. CDR1 and CDR2 from the germline V gene are SGHDT and YYEEEE. The chain's CDR3 is CASSPIRGLAGGPSQFF. The CDR3 coding sequence is TGTGCCAGCAGCCCCATCCGGGGACTAGCGGGAGGGCCGTCGCAGTTCTTC.

The gene calls are TRBV5-1 and TRBJ2-7, with D unclear. The V gene's germline CDR1 is SGHRS and CDR2 YFSETQ. V was clipped by 1 base and J by 4 bases, with 15 bases between them. CDR3 size: 15 residues. The CDR3 DNA follows: TGCGCCAGCAGCTTGAACATACAGTTCGTGTACGAGCAGTACTTC. Residues: CASSLNIQFVYEQYF.

The CDR3, as DNA: TGTGCCTGGAGGGTAACAGGGGTTAGCAATCAGCCCCAGCATTTT. Its protein product is CAWRVTGVSNQPQHF. This chain joins TRBV30 and TRBJ1-5; 7 positions agree with TRBD1. V lost 3 bases and J lost 0; bases outside the gene matches: 5. The CDR3 sequence is 15 residues long. Germline-derived CDR1 and CDR2 are GTSNPN and SVGIG (reference sequence).

The rearrangement joins TRBV7-9 to TRBJ2-2, with TRBD2 matching over 8 bases. With V trimmed by 3 bases and J by 1 base, 1 base remained unmatched. This CDR3 spans 15 amino acids. Germline CDR1 is SEHNR and CDR2 is FQNEAQ (reference sequence). The CDR3 DNA sequence: TGTGCCAGCAGCTTGGCGGGGGGGAACACCGGGGAGCTGTTTTTT. It encodes CASSLAGGNTGELFF. Variable domain in full (rest from reference TRBV7-9 and TRBJ2-2): DTGVSQNPRHKITKRGQNVTFRCDPISEHNRLYWYRQTLGQGPEFLTYFQNEAQLEKSRLLSDRFSAERPKGSFSTLEIQRTEQGDSAMYLCASSLAGGNTGELFFGEGSRLTVL.

This chain links TRBV11-2 with TRBJ2-1, with 8 bases aligning to TRBD2. CDR3 size: 17 residues. The germline CDR1 and CDR2 sequences are SGHAT and FQNNGV. J lost 2 bases, V lost 1 base, and 7 bases had no gene match. CDR3 nucleotide sequence: TGTGCCAGCAGCTTAGGTCGGGCGGGAGGTACCTACAATGAGCAGTTCTTC. Amino acids: CASSLGRAGGTYNEQFF. The variable domain in full, with the rest retrieved from reference TRBV11-2 and TRBJ2-1, is EAGVAQSPRYKIIEKRQSVAFWCNPISGHATLYWYQQILGQGPKLLIQFQNNGVVDDSQLPKDRFSAERLKGVDSTLKIQPAKLEDSAVYLCASSLGRAGGTYNEQFFGPGTRLTVL.

This sequence joins TRBV28 and TRBJ2-5, with D perhaps TRBD1 (6 bases). Germline V gene data show CDR1 as MDHEN and CDR2 as SYDVKM. This CDR3 spans 15 amino acids. V shed 4 bases and J shed 4 bases, with 16 bases lying between them. CDR3 nucleotides: TGTGCCAGCAGTTCACCGGGACACTCCGGAGAGACCCAGTACTTC. As protein: CASSSPGHSGETQYF.

The chain has TRBV4-3 and TRBJ2-1, with 8 bases that match TRBD2. After removal of 4 bases from V and 8 bases from J, the junction contained 1 base not matched to a gene. This CDR3 has 12 residues. Germline-derived CDR1 and CDR2 are LGHNA and YSLEER. CDR3 coding DNA: TGCGCCAGCAGCCGTAGCGGGGATGAGCAGTTCTTC. Protein sequence: CASSRSGDEQFF.

This rearrangement joins TRBV28 to TRBJ2-7; D uncertain. Germline CDR1 MDHEN, CDR2 SYDVKM. CDR3 length equals 14 residues. With 8 bases removed from V and 5 bases from J, the gap between germline ends came to 19 bases. The CDR3 DNA is TGTGCCAGCTCCATCGGCGGCAGAGGAGACGAGCAGTACTTC. This sequence encodes CASSIGGRGDEQYF.

The chain is built from TRBV5-4 and TRBJ2-7; 8 positions agree with TRBD2. The germline V gene has CDR1 SGHNT and CDR2 YYREEE (reference sequence). The CDR3 has 13 residues. V lost 4 bases to trimming and J lost 7 bases; unmatched junction nucleotides: 7. This CDR3 reads CASSPRTSREQYF. The CDR3, as DNA: TGTGCCAGCAGCCCCAGGACTAGCCGGGAGCAGTACTTC.

The chain carries TRBV6-2 or TRBV6-3 and TRBJ2-3; 12 nucleotides line up with TRBD2. Germline CDR1 and CDR2: MNHEY and SVGEGT. The length of the CDR3 is 14 residues. Losses at the gene ends were 4 bases for V and 6 bases for J; bases not matched to a gene: 2. In nucleotides, the CDR3 is TGTGCCAGCAGTTTGACTAGCGGGAGTGATACGCAGTATTTT. Its translation is CASSLTSGSDTQYF.

The rearrangement links TRBV6-2 or TRBV6-3 to TRBJ2-5; D perhaps matches TRBD1 (5 bases). Deletions cut 5 bases from V and 7 bases from J, with 14 bases between. Germline V lookup: CDR1 MNHEY, CDR2 SVGEGT. This CDR3 has 13 residues. This chain's CDR3 is CASSPTGSGTQYF. In DNA, the CDR3 is TGTGCCAGCAGTCCAACAGGCTCAGGGACCCAGTACTTC.

The V call is TRBV11-2, the J call TRBJ2-7, with TRBD2 matching over 7 bases. Germline V CDR1 and CDR2: SGHAT, FQNNGV. V was pared by 4 bases and J by 3 bases, with 12 bases of the junction left unmatched. The CDR3 loop spans 16 amino acids. The CDR3 coding sequence is TGTGCCAGCAGCTCTAGGTGGAGCGGGGAGTTCTACGAGCAGTACTTC. This translates into CASSSRWSGEFYEQYF. The complete variable domain, with remaining parts taken from reference TRBV11-2 and TRBJ2-7, reads EAGVAQSPRYKIIEKRQSVAFWCNPISGHATLYWYQQILGQGPKLLIQFQNNGVVDDSQLPKDRFSAERLKGVDSTLKIQPAKLEDSAVYLCASSSRWSGEFYEQYFGPGTRLTVT.

V gene TRBV29-1 combines with J gene TRBJ1-5; TRBD1 agrees at 9 bases. V was clipped by 6 bases and J by 6 bases; unmatched bases: 6. This CDR3 has 13 amino acids. Germline values: CDR1 SQVTM, CDR2 ANQGSEA. CDR3 sequence: CSVGGTGTQPQHF. CDR3 bases: TGCAGCGTGGGCGGGACAGGGACTCAGCCCCAGCATTTT.

This clone was seen once. The V call is TRBV5-4, the J call TRBJ1-1; no clear D gene. From germline, CDR1 is SGHNT and CDR2 YYREEE (reference sequence). The CDR3 is 13 amino acids. Trimming stripped 0 bases from V and 3 bases from J, with 6 bases between. The chain's CDR3 is CASSLDSHTEAFF. CDR3 nucleotides: TGTGCCAGCAGCTTGGACAGCCACACTGAAGCTTTCTTT.

V and J are TRBV6-6 and TRBJ1-1; 8 positions agree with TRBD1. Germline CDR1 is MNHNY and CDR2 is SVGAGI (reference sequence). CDR3 size: 15 residues. Here the CDR3 reads CASQDRALVNTEAFF. The DNA for the CDR3 is TGTGCTTCCCAGGACAGGGCCCTTGTGAACACTGAAGCTTTCTTT.

The chain couples TRBV7-6 to TRBJ1-1, with D unclear. V was clipped by 4 bases and J by 1 base, with 7 bases between them. The germline V gene has CDR1 SGHVS and CDR2 FNYEAQ. This CDR3 is 13 amino acids long. CDR3: CASSSQRNTEAFF. The CDR3 DNA sequence: TGTGCCAGCAGCTCTCAGCGGAACACTGAAGCTTTCTTT.

V usage is TRBV27 and J usage is TRBJ2-3; D is ambiguous. The germline gives CDR1 MNHEY, CDR2 SMNVEV (reference sequence). V was clipped by 0 bases and J by 2 bases, with 9 bases between them. The CDR3 is 15 amino acids. The CDR3, as DNA: TGTGCCAGCAGTTTATCGAGGCGGTACACAGATACGCAGTATTTT. It specifies CASSLSRRYTDTQYF.

V and J are TRBV6-5 and TRBJ2-5, with D possibly TRBD2 on 6 matching bases. This CDR3 comprises 15 residues. Trimming stripped 1 base from V and 1 base from J, with 10 bases between. Germline assignment: CDR1 MNHEY and CDR2 SVGAGI. The CDR3 is CASSYWRGTQETQYF. The CDR3, as DNA: TGTGCCAGCAGTTACTGGCGCGGGACCCAAGAGACCCAGTACTTC.

The rearrangement joins TRBV21-1 to TRBJ2-3; the table's D gene call, TRBD1, was not cross checked with the DNA. TRBV21-1 is labeled a pseudogene. The CDR3 extends over 17 amino acids. The CDR3 is CASSKERGQGLTDTQYF. DNA of the CDR3: TGTGCCAGCAGCAAAGAACGGGGACAGGGTCTTACAGATACGCAGTATTTT.

This clone was seen only a few times. V gene TRBV28 combines with J gene TRBJ2-7, with 10 bases that match TRBD1. The CDR3 runs 14 residues. Looked up from germline, CDR1 is MDHEN and CDR2 is SYDVKM. The V gene end was trimmed by 8 bases and the J gene end by 0 bases; junction bases not matched to a gene: 4. CDR3 sequence (DNA): TGTGCCAGCTCTGGGACAGGGGTCTCCTACGAGCAGTACTTC. Amino acids: CASSGTGVSYEQYF.

The chain combines TRBV28 with TRBJ2-3; 7 bases match TRBD2. Losses at the gene ends were 3 bases for V and 3 bases for J; bases not matched to a gene: 3. CDR3 length equals 14 residues. The germline V gene encodes CDR1 MDHEN and CDR2 SYDVKM. CDR3 nucleotides: TGTGCCAGCAGTTTCACCGGGGGGACAGATACGCAGTATTTT. It codes for CASSFTGGTDTQYF.

This rearrangement joins TRBV29-1 to TRBJ2-7; 7 bases align to TRBD1. Trimming at V came to 6 bases and at J to 9 bases, leaving 8 bases not matched to a gene. The CDR3 has 11 residues. Germline V gene data show CDR1 as SQVTM and CDR2 as ANQGSEA. Here the CDR3 reads CSVGLTGVQYF. The DNA for the CDR3 is TGCAGCGTGGGCCTAACAGGGGTGCAGTACTTC.

The gene calls are TRBV30 and TRBJ1-2; 9 bases map to TRBD1. This CDR3 has 15 amino acids. Germline CDR1 GTSNPN, CDR2 SVGIG (reference sequence). V shed 4 bases, J shed 4 bases, and the junction held 10 bases outside the gene matches. The CDR3 here is CAWTTGTGLIYGYTF. The CDR3 DNA sequence: TGTGCCTGGACTACCGGGACAGGGCTCATCTATGGCTACACCTTC.